This T cell receptor (beta chain) was sequenced for a study of CD8 T cells in ankylosing spondylitis. Study-level points and caveats: Some motif variants were previously reported in reactive arthritis synovial fluid and blood. Typical of ankylosing spondylitis blood, it appeared, was a TCR beta motif of about eight highly homologous variants. Disease-linked clones reportedly concentrated significantly in matched ankylosing spondylitis synovial fluid.

Libraries for TCR beta were made by quantitative 5'-RACE with molecular barcodes. TCRdb reprocessed the 5' RACE reads with MiXCR, giving one entry per CDR3 protein. The table records about 750,000 distinct CDR3 sequences, 19% of them present only once. Concerning this clonotype: Its specificity is unknown.

The CDR3 loop spans 17 amino acids. V shed 4 bases and J 2 bases; nucleotides not matched to a gene: 11. CDR1 and CDR2 (germline): MNHNS, SASEGT. Sequenced input: blood, either unsorted or a sorted T cell fraction (not recorded which). This chain links TRBV6-1 with TRBJ2-7; 10 positions agree with TRBD2. The clonotype comes from a male donor with ankylosing spondylitis. The chain's CDR3 is CASSAPSAGGPAYEQYF. CDR3 nucleotide sequence: TGTGCCAGCAGTGCTCCCTCAGCGGGAGGGCCCGCCTACGAGCAGTACTTC.